This is a list of T cell receptor beta chains from one sample in a study of blood T cell repertoires in COVID-19. TCRdb keeps only in-frame clones here, not all; method: immunoSEQ multiplex PCR. The table shows roughly 170,000 clones, with approximately 85% occurring only once. Sequencing was done on a sample of peripheral blood. Receptors were obtained from a woman in her forties or fifties with COVID-19, enrolled during active disease. Each CDR3 is given with its conserved first and last residue. Fields, in order: D gene, V gene, J gene, clone size, CDR3 DNA, CDR3 protein. The D gene is left open where the match is weak. A clone size is listed for some rows: how often the clone was seen (once, few, many), or a class if it is expanded.

d_gene: .; v_gene: TRBV6-2/TRBV6-3; j_gene: TRBJ2-5; abundance: .; CDR3nt: TGTGCCAGCAGTTACTGGGGGGGGCAGAAAGAGACCCAGTACTTC; CDR3aa: CASSYWGGQKETQYF
d_gene: .; v_gene: TRBV5-1; j_gene: TRBJ2-7; abundance: once; CDR3nt: TGCGCCAGCAGCCCCCGGGGATTAGATTTCTACGAGCAGTACTTC; CDR3aa: CASSPRGLDFYEQYF
d_gene: TRBD2; v_gene: TRBV4-3; j_gene: TRBJ2-3; abundance: .; CDR3nt: TGCGCCAGCAGCCAAACTAGCGGTTCCACAGATACGCAGTATTTT; CDR3aa: CASSQTSGSTDTQYF
d_gene: .; v_gene: TRBV19; j_gene: TRBJ2-7; abundance: many; CDR3nt: TGTGCCAGTAGTATAGCATCAGGGGACGAGCAGTACTTC; CDR3aa: CASSIASGDEQYF
d_gene: TRBD1; v_gene: TRBV24-1; j_gene: TRBJ2-5; abundance: .; CDR3nt: TGTGCCACCGCTGCAGGACAGGGGACCAAAGAGACCCAGTACTTC; CDR3aa: CATAAGQGTKETQYF
d_gene: TRBD2; v_gene: TRBV12-3/TRBV12-4; j_gene: TRBJ2-1; abundance: once; CDR3nt: TGTGCCAGCAGTTTGAGAAGCGGGGGTGAGCAGTTCTTC; CDR3aa: CASSLRSGGEQFF
d_gene: TRBD1; v_gene: TRBV29-1; j_gene: TRBJ2-5; abundance: once; CDR3nt: TGCAGCGTTTCCCTAACCGGGACAGAACAAGAGACCCAGTACTTC; CDR3aa: CSVSLTGTEQETQYF
d_gene: TRBD1; v_gene: TRBV29-1; j_gene: TRBJ1-1; abundance: .; CDR3nt: TGCAGCGTAAAGCAGGGGGCTGGTGAAGCTTTCTTT; CDR3aa: CSVKQGAGEAFF
d_gene: TRBD1; v_gene: TRBV9; j_gene: TRBJ1-1; abundance: few; CDR3nt: TGTGCCAGCAGCACCGTCGGACAGGGTTCCACTGAAGCTTTCTTT; CDR3aa: CASSTVGQGSTEAFF
d_gene: .; v_gene: TRBV5-4; j_gene: TRBJ1-5; abundance: .; CDR3nt: TGTGCCAGCAGCTCAGGGGCCGATCAGCCCCAGCATTTT; CDR3aa: CASSSGADQPQHF
d_gene: TRBD2; v_gene: TRBV11-3; j_gene: TRBJ2-4; abundance: .; CDR3nt: TGTGCCAGCAGCTTTTTAATTGGCGGGGGGAAGATTGACAAAAACATTCAGTACTTC; CDR3aa: CASSFLIGGGKIDKNIQYF
d_gene: .; v_gene: TRBV4-1; j_gene: TRBJ2-7; abundance: few; CDR3nt: TGCGCCAGCGCAAGGACAGCGACCTCCTACGAGCAGTACTTC; CDR3aa: CASARTATSYEQYF
d_gene: .; v_gene: TRBV20-1; j_gene: TRBJ2-3; abundance: .; CDR3nt: TGCAGTGCTCACCTCAGGGATACGCAGTATTTT; CDR3aa: CSAHLRDTQYF
d_gene: .; v_gene: TRBV19; j_gene: TRBJ2-5; abundance: .; CDR3nt: TGTGCCAGTAGTATATCTTGGGGGCCCCTCTCGGAGACCCAGTACTTC; CDR3aa: CASSISWGPLSETQYF
d_gene: TRBD2; v_gene: TRBV5-5; j_gene: TRBJ2-3; abundance: .; CDR3nt: TGTGCCAGCAGTTTGGGACTAGCGGGGGGTCCTAGCACAGATACGCAGTATTTT; CDR3aa: CASSLGLAGGPSTDTQYF
d_gene: TRBD2; v_gene: TRBV24-1; j_gene: TRBJ2-5; abundance: .; CDR3nt: TGTGCCACAGGGACTAGCGGAACTGAGACCCAGTACTTC; CDR3aa: CATGTSGTETQYF
d_gene: .; v_gene: TRBV5-1; j_gene: TRBJ2-5; abundance: .; CDR3nt: TGCGCCAGCAGCTTGGCCCAACAGGGTGAGACCCAGTACTTC; CDR3aa: CASSLAQQGETQYF
d_gene: TRBD2; v_gene: TRBV6-6; j_gene: TRBJ2-7; abundance: .; CDR3nt: TGTGCCAGCACCCCGGCTAGCGGGGGGGACTACGAGCAGTACTTC; CDR3aa: CASTPASGGDYEQYF
d_gene: .; v_gene: TRBV6-5; j_gene: TRBJ1-2; abundance: .; CDR3nt: TGTGCCAGCACTGGGGCTAGGGGCTCCCTCTATGGCTACACCTTC; CDR3aa: CASTGARGSLYGYTF
d_gene: .; v_gene: TRBV2; j_gene: TRBJ1-2; abundance: .; CDR3nt: TGTGCCAGCAGTGACTCGGGAGGTGGCTACACCTTC; CDR3aa: CASSDSGGGYTF
d_gene: TRBD1; v_gene: TRBV6-5; j_gene: TRBJ1-1; abundance: .; CDR3nt: TGTGCCAGCAGCAAGGACAGGGTTGTTACTGAAGCTTTCTTT; CDR3aa: CASSKDRVVTEAFF
d_gene: .; v_gene: TRBV6-5; j_gene: TRBJ1-1; abundance: .; CDR3nt: TGTGCCAGCAGCATCAACAACCAGAACACTGAAGCTTTCTTT; CDR3aa: CASSINNQNTEAFF
d_gene: TRBD1; v_gene: TRBV3-1/TRBV3-2; j_gene: TRBJ2-1; abundance: .; CDR3nt: TGTGCCAGCAGCTCCGGGACAGGATCCTACAATGAGCAGTTCTTC; CDR3aa: CASSSGTGSYNEQFF
d_gene: .; v_gene: TRBV28; j_gene: TRBJ2-3; abundance: .; CDR3nt: TGTGCCAGCAGGGGACAACTCACAGATACGCAGTATTTT; CDR3aa: CASRGQLTDTQYF
d_gene: TRBD2; v_gene: TRBV5-1; j_gene: TRBJ2-2; abundance: .; CDR3nt: TGCGCCAGCTGGCCTCGTGGAGGGACTAGCACCGGGGAGCTGTTTTTT; CDR3aa: CASWPRGGTSTGELFF
d_gene: TRBD1; v_gene: TRBV5-4; j_gene: TRBJ1-2; abundance: .; CDR3nt: TGTGCCAGCAGCGGGGGACAGCTCTATGGCTACACCTTC; CDR3aa: CASSGGQLYGYTF
d_gene: .; v_gene: TRBV11-2; j_gene: TRBJ1-3; abundance: few; CDR3nt: TGTGCCAGCAGCGCCCTAACAGGTGGAAACACCATATATTTT; CDR3aa: CASSALTGGNTIYF
d_gene: TRBD2; v_gene: TRBV27; j_gene: TRBJ2-3; abundance: once; CDR3nt: TGTGCCAGCAGTCCCCGGACTAGCGGGGTTAGCACAGATACGCAGTATTTT; CDR3aa: CASSPRTSGVSTDTQYF
d_gene: .; v_gene: TRBV10-3; j_gene: TRBJ1-1; abundance: .; CDR3nt: TGTGCCACAGGGCAGGTTGGGACTAACACTGAAGCTTTCTTT; CDR3aa: CATGQVGTNTEAFF
d_gene: .; v_gene: TRBV4-3; j_gene: TRBJ1-6; abundance: .; CDR3nt: TGCGCCAGCAGCCAAGGTGGAAAGGGGTATAATTCACCCCTCCACTTT; CDR3aa: CASSQGGKGYNSPLHF
d_gene: .; v_gene: TRBV6-5; j_gene: TRBJ2-5; abundance: .; CDR3nt: TGTGCCAGCAGTTACTCGTTCCAGGGGCGCGAGACCCAGTACTTC; CDR3aa: CASSYSFQGRETQYF
d_gene: TRBD1; v_gene: TRBV7-8; j_gene: TRBJ1-4; abundance: .; CDR3nt: TGTGCCAGCAGCGCAGGGACAGGGACGGCTGAAAAACTGTTTTTT; CDR3aa: CASSAGTGTAEKLFF
d_gene: TRBD1; v_gene: TRBV28; j_gene: TRBJ1-1; abundance: .; CDR3nt: TGTGCCAGCAGTTCCCCAACGACAGGGGGAGACACTGAAGCTTTCTTT; CDR3aa: CASSSPTTGGDTEAFF
d_gene: .; v_gene: TRBV6-5; j_gene: TRBJ1-2; abundance: .; CDR3nt: TGTGCCAGCAGATCTGGGGGGAGAGCTAACTATGGCTACACCTTC; CDR3aa: CASRSGGRANYGYTF
d_gene: TRBD1; v_gene: TRBV30; j_gene: TRBJ1-1; abundance: .; CDR3nt: TGTGCCTGGGTCCGACAGGGGGCGAACACTGAAGCTTTCTTT; CDR3aa: CAWVRQGANTEAFF
d_gene: .; v_gene: TRBV11-2; j_gene: TRBJ2-3; abundance: .; CDR3nt: TGTGCCAGCAGCTCGGGGGGCGGGACAGGTGCACGTGTGGGGCAGTATTTT; CDR3aa: CASSSGGGTGARVGQYF
d_gene: .; v_gene: TRBV3-1/TRBV3-2; j_gene: TRBJ1-1; abundance: .; CDR3nt: TGTGCCAGCAGCCAAGGAGCCCGGGGCCCAGGGGCTGAAGCTTTCTTT; CDR3aa: CASSQGARGPGAEAFF
d_gene: .; v_gene: TRBV3-1/TRBV3-2; j_gene: TRBJ1-1; abundance: .; CDR3nt: TGTGCCAGCAGCCAAGCCAGGGGATGGGGAACTGAAGCTTTCTTT; CDR3aa: CASSQARGWGTEAFF
d_gene: .; v_gene: TRBV5-1; j_gene: TRBJ2-1; abundance: .; CDR3nt: TGCGCCAGCAGCTTGAGAGCCGGCGGGACTGCCAATGAGCAGTTCTTC; CDR3aa: CASSLRAGGTANEQFF
d_gene: .; v_gene: TRBV3-1/TRBV3-2; j_gene: TRBJ1-4; abundance: .; CDR3nt: TGTGCCAGCAGCCAAGATTATGGACAGACTAATGAAAAACTGTTTTTT; CDR3aa: CASSQDYGQTNEKLFF
d_gene: .; v_gene: TRBV6-5; j_gene: TRBJ2-3; abundance: .; CDR3nt: TGTGCCACGTCGAGACAGGCGGAAGATACGCAGTATTTT; CDR3aa: CATSRQAEDTQYF
d_gene: TRBD1; v_gene: TRBV6-1; j_gene: TRBJ2-2; abundance: .; CDR3nt: TGTGCCAGCAGTGAACCCCCGGGACAGGGGTCCGGGGAGCTGTTTTTT; CDR3aa: CASSEPPGQGSGELFF
d_gene: .; v_gene: TRBV11-2; j_gene: TRBJ2-1; abundance: .; CDR3nt: TGTGCCAGCAGCTCCCGTTACCGACAGGAGTACAATGAGCAGTTCTTC; CDR3aa: CASSSRYRQEYNEQFF
d_gene: TRBD2; v_gene: TRBV7-3; j_gene: TRBJ2-3; abundance: .; CDR3nt: TGTGCCAGCAGCTCCGGGACTAGCGAAACAGATACGCAGTATTTT; CDR3aa: CASSSGTSETDTQYF
d_gene: TRBD1; v_gene: TRBV5-1; j_gene: TRBJ1-1; abundance: .; CDR3nt: TGCGCCAGCAGCTTGTCCTTCTTCGGACAGGGGGTGGGCACTGAAGCTTTCTTT; CDR3aa: CASSLSFFGQGVGTEAFF
d_gene: .; v_gene: TRBV15; j_gene: TRBJ2-7; abundance: .; CDR3nt: TGTGCCACCGGAGGGGGAGGGCCGAGCTCCTACGAGCAGTACTTC; CDR3aa: CATGGGGPSSYEQYF
d_gene: TRBD2; v_gene: TRBV10-3; j_gene: TRBJ2-2; abundance: .; CDR3nt: TGTGCCATCAGGGGCAGCGGGGGGGCCGTCGGGGAGCTGTTTTTT; CDR3aa: CAIRGSGGAVGELFF
d_gene: TRBD2; v_gene: TRBV20-1; j_gene: TRBJ2-3; abundance: .; CDR3nt: TGCAGTGCTAGTTCTAGCGGGGGGAGCAAGAGCACAGATACGCAGTATTTT; CDR3aa: CSASSSGGSKSTDTQYF
d_gene: TRBD2; v_gene: TRBV9; j_gene: TRBJ2-1; abundance: .; CDR3nt: TGTGCCAGCAGCGTAGTAGCGGGGGGGTACTACAATGAGCAGTTCTTC; CDR3aa: CASSVVAGGYYNEQFF
d_gene: TRBD1; v_gene: TRBV19; j_gene: TRBJ1-5; abundance: .; CDR3nt: TGTGCCAGTAGGGACAGGGCCAAGAATAGCAATCAGCCCCAGCATTTT; CDR3aa: CASRDRAKNSNQPQHF
d_gene: .; v_gene: TRBV3-1/TRBV3-2; j_gene: TRBJ1-4; abundance: .; CDR3nt: TGTGCCAGCAGCCCCGCGGTTGGAAATGAAAAACTGTTTTTT; CDR3aa: CASSPAVGNEKLFF